This passage covers 16 T cell receptor beta chains from one sample sequenced in a study of Ad26.COV2.S vaccination and SARS-CoV-2 variants (dated by TCRdb to the early 2020s). Library generation was performed with the immunoSEQ multiplex PCR assay. In its TCRdb copy, this immuneACCESS table keeps in-frame sequences only and misses some clones. Where compared with another copy, unresolved V genes explain less than half of these, and the others have no known cause. The sample table shows 350,000 to 400,000 clones, and approximately 90% are seen once. The ten biggest clones cover 3.5% of the sample. The label giving this sample's treatment or condition can be read as: some 20 received Ad26.COV2.S at low or high dose, single or two shots; 5 received placebo; per-sample allocation not given. Repertoires of vaccine and placebo recipients were sequenced from samples collected on day 63 after the first injection.

The sample consisted of peripheral blood, taken in a trial of Ad26.COV2.S vaccine versus placebo. The source is a person between 18 and 59 years old who received the Ad26.COV2.S COVID-19 vaccine or a placebo.

This chain joins TRBV23-1 and TRBJ2-3; 9 positions agree with TRBD1. TRBV23-1 is an ORF, with its function uncertain. This CDR3 spans 19 amino acids. V shed 0 bases, J shed 6 bases, and the junction held 16 bases outside the gene matches. CDR3 protein: CASSQSSGTGRSFRDTQYF. Written as DNA, the CDR3 is TGCGCCAGCAGTCAATCGTCCGGGACAGGGAGGTCATTTAGGGATACGCAGTATTTT.

The V and J genes are TRBV30 and TRBJ1-3; 7 bases fit TRBD1. The CDR3 is 12 amino acids. CDR1 is GTSNPN and CDR2 is SVGIG in the germline V gene (reference sequence). V was clipped by 5 bases and J by 3 bases; unmatched bases: 1. CDR3 sequence reads: CAWGQVGNTIYF. The CDR3 bases are TGTGCCTGGGGACAGGTTGGAAACACCATATATTTT.

The V call is TRBV24-1, the J call TRBJ2-3; perhaps TRBD2 as D (7 bases). The V end lost 5 bases, the J end lost 4 bases, and 9 bases lay between the germline ends. The CDR3 has 13 residues. Germline values: CDR1 KGHDR, CDR2 SFDVKD. The CDR3 coding sequence is TGTGCCACCAGTGTAGGGGGGGCAGATACGCAGTATTTT. Translated, it gives CATSVGGADTQYF.

J is TRBJ2-7 and V is TRBV4-3; 12 bases agree with TRBD2. V trimming: 2 bases; J trimming: 5 bases; junction bases outside the gene matches: 7. There are 16 residues in the CDR3. Germline assignment: CDR1 LGHNA and CDR2 YSLEER. In DNA form, the CDR3 reads TGCGCCAGCAGCCAAACGGGACTAGCGGGTCGAGACGAGCAGTACTTC. Protein: CASSQTGLAGRDEQYF.

This chain connects TRBV6-5 to TRBJ1-1; D remains ambiguous. Trimming stripped 4 bases from V and 2 bases from J, with 8 bases between. Per the germline V gene, CDR1 is MNHEY and CDR2 is SVGAGI. The CDR3 runs to 13 residues. The CDR3 DNA reads TGTGCCAGCAGTTTGAACAGAAACACTGAAGCTTTCTTT. Translated: CASSLNRNTEAFF.

This chain connects TRBV5-5 to TRBJ1-1; D unclear. V lost 1 base to trimming and J lost 5 bases, with 12 bases between them. CDR1 is SGHKS, CDR2 YYEKEE, per germline (reference sequence). The CDR3 spans 14 residues. CDR3 region: CASSLRHFTTEAFF. The CDR3 bases are TGTGCCAGCAGCTTGCGTCATTTTACTACTGAAGCTTTCTTT.

The gene calls are TRBV6-5 and TRBJ1-1; no definite D call. Germline lookup yields CDR1 MNHEY and CDR2 SVGAGI. This CDR3 is 14 amino acids long. Trimming removed 7 bases at V and 4 bases at J, with 16 bases between. CDR3 amino acids: CASIVTGRGTEAFF. The CDR3 DNA reads TGTGCCAGCATCGTGACCGGTCGGGGCACTGAAGCTTTCTTT.

The chain combines TRBV6-5 with TRBJ1-5; tentatively, D is TRBD1 (5 bases). This CDR3 has 13 amino acids. Germline-derived CDR1 and CDR2 are MNHEY and SVGAGI. Trimming pared 9 bases from V and 4 bases from J, leaving 13 bases between. The DNA for the CDR3 is TGTGCCAGTCACGGGGGTTTTAATCAGCCCCAGCATTTT. Its translation: CASHGGFNQPQHF.

V and J are TRBV7-9 and TRBJ1-6; no clear D gene. Trimming pared 1 base from V and 7 bases from J, leaving 5 bases between. Looked up from germline, CDR1 is SEHNR and CDR2 is FQNEAQ (reference sequence). CDR3 length equals 13 residues. CDR3 loop: CASSLERNSPLHF. The CDR3 DNA reads TGTGCCAGCAGCTTAGAGAGAAATTCACCCCTCCACTTT.

V and J are TRBV7-9 and TRBJ2-5; weak D call: TRBD2 (6 bases). V was pared by 5 bases and J by 2 bases, with 15 bases between. CDR3 size: 15 residues. Looked up from germline, CDR1 is SEHNR and CDR2 is FQNEAQ (reference sequence). In nucleotides, the CDR3 is TGTGCCAGCAGCCAGGTCCGACTAGAACAAGAGACCCAGTACTTC. This gives the protein CASSQVRLEQETQYF. The complete variable domain, with remaining parts taken from reference TRBV7-9 and TRBJ2-5, reads DTGVSQNPRHKITKRGQNVTFRCDPISEHNRLYWYRQTLGQGPEFLTYFQNEAQLEKSRLLSDRFSAERPKGSFSTLEIQRTEQGDSAMYLCASSQVRLEQETQYFGPGTRLLVL.

The chain recombines TRBV28 with TRBJ2-1; D perhaps matches TRBD1 (6 bases). In germline, CDR1 is MDHEN, CDR2 SYDVKM. The germline V and J ends were trimmed by 4 bases and 7 bases, with 14 bases remaining between them. The CDR3 consists of 14 residues. CDR3 nucleotides: TGTGCCAGCAGTTACAGAGACAGGTTAAATGAGCAGTTCTTC. It specifies CASSYRDRLNEQFF. The full variable domain, completed using reference TRBV28 and TRBJ2-1, is DVKVTQSSRYLVKRTGEKVFLECVQDMDHENMFWYRQDPGLGLRLIYFSYDVKMKEKGDIPEGYSVSREKKERFSLILESASTNQTSMYLCASSYRDRLNEQFFGPGTRLTVL.

This clone was detected only once. In nucleotides, the CDR3 is TGTGCCAGCAGTTTTGCGGACAGGTCTCGCGAGCAGTACTTC. This sequence encodes CASSFADRSREQYF. The chain carries TRBV27 and TRBJ2-7; 7 nucleotides agree with TRBD1. With 3 bases clipped from V and 6 bases from J, the junction kept 8 bases outside the gene matches. This CDR3 spans 14 amino acids. The germline CDR1 and CDR2 sequences are MNHEY and SMNVEV (reference sequence).

The genes are TRBV2 and TRBJ1-4; D is possibly TRBD1 (5 bases). The length of the CDR3 is 13 residues. Germline V gene data show CDR1 as SNHLY and CDR2 as FYNNEI. V lost 5 bases to trimming and J lost 5 bases, with 9 bases between them. In DNA, the CDR3 is TGTGCCAGCAGTACGGGGCGAAATGAAAAACTGTTTTTT. This gives the protein CASSTGRNEKLFF.

This chain joins TRBV3-1 (or the pseudogene TRBV3-2) and TRBJ2-2; D perhaps matches TRBD2 (6 bases). Germline CDR1 is LGHDT and CDR2 is YNNKEL (reference sequence). V was cut by 8 bases and J by 5 bases, with 12 bases left in between. The CDR3 consists of 13 residues. CDR3 bases: TGTGCCAGCTGGGCCGGGACTACCGGGGAGCTGTTTTTT. Its translation is CASWAGTTGELFF.

The chain carries TRBV6-2 or TRBV6-3 and TRBJ1-5; no definite D call. V was pared by 4 bases and J by 4 bases, with 11 bases between. Germline V gives CDR1 MNHEY, CDR2 SVGEGT. The CDR3 has 14 amino acids. Written as DNA, the CDR3 is TGTGCCAGCAGTTCGTCAGGAGATAATCAGCCCCAGCATTTT. Translating gives CASSSSGDNQPQHF.

The CDR3 DNA is TGTGCCAGCAGCTTAATGTCCTGGCAGGGTCGAGATACGCAGTATTTT. Protein: CASSLMSWQGRDTQYF. This chain connects TRBV7-8 to TRBJ2-3, with a weak D call TRBD1 (5 bases). The CDR3 covers 16 residues. Trimming removed 2 bases from V and 5 bases from J, with 17 bases in between. CDR1 and CDR2 (germline): SGHVS, FQNEAQ.